Each of the 21 T cell receptor beta chains below was sequenced from the same sample in a study of cytomegalovirus exposure and HLA in healthy donors. Vbeta (60) and Jbeta (13) primers were used in the PCR. The assay was immunoSEQ multiplex PCR, and TCRdb's table has in-frame clones only and misses some. This table holds about 180,000 clones, about 80% found once. Sequenced sample: PBMCs. The receptors come from a woman in her twenties or thirties in good health and CMV-seropositive.

The chain links TRBV6-5 to TRBJ1-1, with D unclear. The V and J ends lost 4 bases and 2 bases respectively, with 17 bases between them. The germline gives CDR1 MNHEY, CDR2 SVGAGI. The length of the CDR3 is 16 residues. The CDR3 is CASSSPIHSSNTEAFF. The CDR3 DNA is TGTGCCAGCAGTTCTCCTATCCACTCCTCCAACACTGAAGCTTTCTTT.

The table lists this clone with a few counts. V and J are TRBV6-5 and TRBJ1-1; unclear D gene. In germline, CDR1 is MNHEY, CDR2 SVGAGI. The CDR3 consists of 13 residues. V was trimmed by 2 bases and J by 2 bases, leaving 6 bases between them. The CDR3 sequence: CASSYGTNTEAFF. CDR3 DNA sequence: TGTGCCAGCAGTTACGGTACAAACACTGAAGCTTTCTTT.

The V gene is TRBV27, the J gene TRBJ2-7, with a tentative D call TRBD2 (6 bases). The germline CDR1 and CDR2 sequences are MNHEY and SMNVEV (reference sequence). The CDR3 is 14 amino acids. The germline V and J ends were trimmed by 2 bases and 1 base, with 9 bases remaining between them. As DNA, the CDR3 is TGTGCCAGCAGTTTACATAGCGGTTCCTACGAGCAGTACTTC. Protein product: CASSLHSGSYEQYF.

The chain uses TRBV30 and TRBJ1-5; a weak D match, TRBD1 (6 bases). V lost 0 bases to trimming and J lost 2 bases, with 11 bases between them. Germline V lookup: CDR1 GTSNPN, CDR2 SVGIG (reference sequence). CDR3 length equals 15 residues. CDR3 residues: CAWSVSGEGNQPQHF. CDR3 sequence (DNA): TGTGCCTGGAGTGTCTCAGGGGAAGGCAATCAGCCCCAGCATTTT. The full variable domain, completed using reference TRBV30 and TRBJ1-5, is SQTIHQWPATLVQPVGSPLSLECTVEGTSNPNLYWYRQAAGRGLQLLFYSVGIGQISSEVPQNLSASRPQDRQFILSSKKLLLSDSGFYLCAWSVSGEGNQPQHFGDGTRLSIL.

The chain uses TRBV6-6 and TRBJ1-1, with D unclear. Trimming pared 7 bases from V and 1 base from J, leaving 16 bases between. Germline lookup yields CDR1 MNHNY and CDR2 SVGAGI (reference sequence). This CDR3 has 15 residues. CDR3 bases: TGTGCCAGCACCCTCCTGCGAACAGCGAACACTGAAGCTTTCTTT. Its translation: CASTLLRTANTEAFF.

The V and J genes are TRBV7-2 and TRBJ2-1; no clear D. The CDR3 consists of 13 residues. Germline V gene lookup returns CDR1 SGHTA and CDR2 FQGNSA. The V end lost 7 bases, the J end lost 10 bases, and 17 bases lay between the germline ends. This CDR3 reads CASTPTNGPEQFF. CDR3 coding DNA: TGTGCCAGCACACCCACCAACGGTCCCGAGCAGTTCTTC.

This chain uses TRBV27 with TRBJ2-3, with 8 bases matching TRBD2. The length of the CDR3 is 15 residues. V lost 4 bases to trimming and J lost 4 bases; unmatched junction nucleotides: 7. In germline, CDR1 is MNHEY, CDR2 SMNVEV (reference sequence). In DNA form, the CDR3 reads TGTGCCAGCAGTTCGAAGCGGGAGTCGGCAGATACGCAGTATTTT. Its translation: CASSSKRESADTQYF.

The CDR3 bases are TGTGCCAGCAGCTTAAGTCAGGGACTAACCTACGAGCAGTACTTC. Translating gives CASSLSQGLTYEQYF. The chain carries TRBV7-2 and TRBJ2-7; 7 nucleotides agree with TRBD2. Germline assignment: CDR1 SGHTA and CDR2 FQGNSA. V shed 2 bases and J 2 bases; nucleotides not matched to a gene: 6. This CDR3 contains 15 residues.

The chain recombines TRBV6-6 with TRBJ2-5; 15 bases are shared with TRBD2. Germline values: CDR1 MNHNY, CDR2 SVGAGI (reference sequence). The CDR3 is 16 residues long. With 6 bases clipped from V and 5 bases from J, the junction kept 7 bases outside the gene matches. CDR3 DNA: TGTGCCAGCAGACGGACTAGCGGGAGGGCCGAGGAGACCCAGTACTTC. Amino acids: CASRRTSGRAEETQYF.

This chain joins TRBV19 and TRBJ2-1; D may be TRBD1 (5 bases). The CDR3 loop spans 13 amino acids. Germline-derived CDR1 and CDR2 are LNHDA and SQIVND (reference sequence). Trimming took 6 bases from V and 4 from J, leaving 10 bases between them. The CDR3 loop reads CASRERGYNEQFF. DNA for the CDR3: TGTGCCAGTAGAGAAAGGGGATACAATGAGCAGTTCTTC.

This sequence joins TRBV9 and TRBJ2-2, with D unresolved. The ends were cut back, 0 bases at V and 8 bases at J, with 8 bases in the middle. This CDR3 has 13 amino acids. Looked up from germline, CDR1 is SGDLS and CDR2 is YYNGEE. In nucleotides, the CDR3 is TGTGCCAGCAGCGTAGACGGGTTTGGGGAGCTGTTTTTT. It translates to CASSVDGFGELFF.

The CDR3 loop is CASSSGTEQFF. DNA for the CDR3: TGTGCCAGCAGTAGCGGGACTGAGCAGTTCTTC. This chain links TRBV6-6 with TRBJ2-1; 7 bases are shared with TRBD2. CDR1 is MNHNY, CDR2 SVGAGI, per germline (reference sequence). The V and J ends lost 5 bases and 9 bases, in that order; junction bases with no gene match: 1. The CDR3 totals 11 residues.

This clone has only a few counts. The rearrangement joins TRBV2 to TRBJ1-5; possibly TRBD1 for D (5 bases). Germline V gene data show CDR1 as SNHLY and CDR2 as FYNNEI. The CDR3 runs to 14 residues. V was pared by 3 bases and J by 4 bases, with 10 bases between. CDR3 loop: CASSDPRVNQPQHF. As DNA, the CDR3 is TGTGCCAGCAGTGACCCCAGGGTGAATCAGCCCCAGCATTTT.

This clone was seen a single time. V and J are TRBV19 and TRBJ2-7; 11 nucleotides match TRBD1. Losses at the gene ends were 5 bases for V and 6 bases for J; bases not matched to a gene: 6. The CDR3 runs 14 residues. CDR1 is LNHDA and CDR2 is SQIVND in the germline V gene (reference sequence). The DNA for the CDR3 is TGTGCCAGTAGTTCACGGACAGGGGGCGGCGAGCAGTACTTC. Its translation is CASSSRTGGGEQYF.

The V and J genes are TRBV30 and TRBJ2-1; TRBD2 agrees at 11 bases. The J segment lost 14 bases and the V segment lost 2 bases, leaving 17 bases of the junction unmatched. There are 16 residues in the CDR3. The germline V gene has CDR1 GTSNPN and CDR2 SVGIG (reference sequence). The CDR3 here is CAWSFGEITSGSLEFF. Written as DNA, the CDR3 is TGTGCCTGGAGTTTCGGGGAAATTACTAGCGGGAGTTTGGAGTTCTTC.

The chain couples TRBV10-3 to TRBJ1-2; 7 nucleotides match TRBD1. Germline CDR1 and CDR2: ENHRY and SYGVKD. The CDR3 contains 13 residues. The V and J ends lost 0 bases and 7 bases, in that order; junction bases with no gene match: 2. This CDR3 is CAISESTGSGYTF. The CDR3 DNA sequence: TGTGCCATCAGTGAGTCGACAGGGAGTGGCTACACCTTC.

This clone was observed once. The genes are TRBV19 and TRBJ2-1, with 8 bases matching TRBD2. CDR3 length: 13 amino acids. Germline CDR1 reads LNHDA; CDR2 reads SQIVND (reference sequence). The ends lost 7 bases at V and 10 bases at J; junction bases unmatched: 9. The CDR3 DNA reads TGTGCCAGTATACGTGAGGGGACTAGGGAGCAGTTCTTC. Translating gives CASIREGTREQFF.

The CDR3 nucleotides are TGTGCCAGCACAACAGGGTTCACTGAAGCTTTCTTT. Translated: CASTTGFTEAFF. The chain recombines TRBV28 with TRBJ1-1; a weak D match, TRBD1 (6 bases). CDR1 and CDR2 (germline): MDHEN, SYDVKM. V was clipped by 7 bases and J by 4 bases, with 10 bases between them. The CDR3 runs 12 residues.

The gene calls are TRBV6-6 and TRBJ2-2; maybe TRBD1 (6 bases). Per the germline V gene, CDR1 is MNHNY and CDR2 is SVGAGI (reference sequence). Trimming shortened V by 2 bases and J by 3 bases, and 10 bases separated the two germline ends. The CDR3 loop spans 15 amino acids. CDR3 DNA sequence: TGTGCCAGCAGTTACGGGGACACCTACACCGGGGAGCTGTTTTTT. The encoded protein is CASSYGDTYTGELFF.

This clone was seen a handful of times. The chain recombines TRBV11-2 with TRBJ1-1; D unresolved. Trimming took off 0 bases at V and 11 bases at J, with 10 bases between the two ends. Germline-derived CDR1 and CDR2 are SGHAT and FQNNGV. This CDR3 region has 12 residues. The CDR3 sequence: CASSLDISRAFF. The DNA for the CDR3 is TGTGCCAGCAGCTTAGATATCTCCAGGGCTTTCTTT.

This clone was observed a few times. The chain uses TRBV30 and TRBJ2-1; 11 nucleotides match TRBD2. In germline, CDR1 is GTSNPN, CDR2 SVGIG (reference sequence). Germline trimming cut 3 bases from V and 3 bases from J; bases unmatched to any gene: 4. This CDR3 contains 15 residues. The CDR3 DNA sequence: TGTGCCTGGAGCTCCGGGACTAGCGGCTACAATGAGCAGTTCTTC. It yields the protein CAWSSGTSGYNEQFF.